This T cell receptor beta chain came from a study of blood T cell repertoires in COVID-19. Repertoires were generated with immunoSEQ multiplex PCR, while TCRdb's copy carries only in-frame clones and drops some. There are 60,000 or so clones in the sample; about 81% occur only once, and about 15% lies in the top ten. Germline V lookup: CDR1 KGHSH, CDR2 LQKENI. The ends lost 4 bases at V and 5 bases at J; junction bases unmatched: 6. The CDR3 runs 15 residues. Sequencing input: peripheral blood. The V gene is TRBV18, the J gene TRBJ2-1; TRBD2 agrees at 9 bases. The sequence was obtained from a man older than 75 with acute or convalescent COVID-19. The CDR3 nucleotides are TGTGCCAGCTCACGAGGGATAGCGGGGGACAATGAGCAGTTCTTC. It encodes CASSRGIAGDNEQFF.